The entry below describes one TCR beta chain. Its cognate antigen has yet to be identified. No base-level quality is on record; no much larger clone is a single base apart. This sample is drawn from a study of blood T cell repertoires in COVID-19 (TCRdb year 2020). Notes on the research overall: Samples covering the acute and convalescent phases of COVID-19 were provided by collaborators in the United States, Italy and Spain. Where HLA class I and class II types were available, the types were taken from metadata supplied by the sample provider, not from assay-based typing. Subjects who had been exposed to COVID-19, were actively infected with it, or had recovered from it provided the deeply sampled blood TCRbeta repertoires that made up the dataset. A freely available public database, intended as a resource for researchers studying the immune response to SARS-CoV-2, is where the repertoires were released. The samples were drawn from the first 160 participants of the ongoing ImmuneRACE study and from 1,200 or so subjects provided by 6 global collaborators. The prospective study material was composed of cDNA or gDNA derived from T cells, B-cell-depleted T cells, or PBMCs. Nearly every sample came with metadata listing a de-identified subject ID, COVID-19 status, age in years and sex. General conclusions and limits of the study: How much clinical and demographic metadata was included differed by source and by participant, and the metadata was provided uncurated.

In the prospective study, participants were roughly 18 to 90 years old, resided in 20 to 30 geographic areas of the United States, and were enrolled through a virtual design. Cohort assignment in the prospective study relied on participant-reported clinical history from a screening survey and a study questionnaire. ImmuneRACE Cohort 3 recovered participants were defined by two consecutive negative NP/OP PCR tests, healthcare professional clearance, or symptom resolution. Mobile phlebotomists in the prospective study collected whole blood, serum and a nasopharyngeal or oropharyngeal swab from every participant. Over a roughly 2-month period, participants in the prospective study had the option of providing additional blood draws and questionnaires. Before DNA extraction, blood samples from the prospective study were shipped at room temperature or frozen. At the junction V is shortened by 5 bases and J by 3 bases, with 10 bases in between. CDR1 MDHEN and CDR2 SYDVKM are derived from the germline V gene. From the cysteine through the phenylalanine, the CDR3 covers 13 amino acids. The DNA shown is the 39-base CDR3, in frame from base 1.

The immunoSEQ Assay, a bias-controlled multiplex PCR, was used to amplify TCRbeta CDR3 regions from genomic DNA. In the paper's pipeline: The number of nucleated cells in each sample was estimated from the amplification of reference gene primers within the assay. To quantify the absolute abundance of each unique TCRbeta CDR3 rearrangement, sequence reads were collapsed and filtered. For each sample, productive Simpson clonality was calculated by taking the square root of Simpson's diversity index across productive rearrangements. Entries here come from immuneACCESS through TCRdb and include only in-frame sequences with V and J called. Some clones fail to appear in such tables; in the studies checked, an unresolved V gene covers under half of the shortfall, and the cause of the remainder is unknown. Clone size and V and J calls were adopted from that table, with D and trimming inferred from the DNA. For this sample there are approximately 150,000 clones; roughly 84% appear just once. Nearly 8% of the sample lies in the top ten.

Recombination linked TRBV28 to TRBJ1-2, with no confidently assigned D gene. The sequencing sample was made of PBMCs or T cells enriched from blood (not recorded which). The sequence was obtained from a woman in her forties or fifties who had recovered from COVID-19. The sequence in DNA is TGTGCCAGCAGTCAAAACGGGGACTATGGCTACACCTTC. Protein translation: CASSQNGDYGYTF.